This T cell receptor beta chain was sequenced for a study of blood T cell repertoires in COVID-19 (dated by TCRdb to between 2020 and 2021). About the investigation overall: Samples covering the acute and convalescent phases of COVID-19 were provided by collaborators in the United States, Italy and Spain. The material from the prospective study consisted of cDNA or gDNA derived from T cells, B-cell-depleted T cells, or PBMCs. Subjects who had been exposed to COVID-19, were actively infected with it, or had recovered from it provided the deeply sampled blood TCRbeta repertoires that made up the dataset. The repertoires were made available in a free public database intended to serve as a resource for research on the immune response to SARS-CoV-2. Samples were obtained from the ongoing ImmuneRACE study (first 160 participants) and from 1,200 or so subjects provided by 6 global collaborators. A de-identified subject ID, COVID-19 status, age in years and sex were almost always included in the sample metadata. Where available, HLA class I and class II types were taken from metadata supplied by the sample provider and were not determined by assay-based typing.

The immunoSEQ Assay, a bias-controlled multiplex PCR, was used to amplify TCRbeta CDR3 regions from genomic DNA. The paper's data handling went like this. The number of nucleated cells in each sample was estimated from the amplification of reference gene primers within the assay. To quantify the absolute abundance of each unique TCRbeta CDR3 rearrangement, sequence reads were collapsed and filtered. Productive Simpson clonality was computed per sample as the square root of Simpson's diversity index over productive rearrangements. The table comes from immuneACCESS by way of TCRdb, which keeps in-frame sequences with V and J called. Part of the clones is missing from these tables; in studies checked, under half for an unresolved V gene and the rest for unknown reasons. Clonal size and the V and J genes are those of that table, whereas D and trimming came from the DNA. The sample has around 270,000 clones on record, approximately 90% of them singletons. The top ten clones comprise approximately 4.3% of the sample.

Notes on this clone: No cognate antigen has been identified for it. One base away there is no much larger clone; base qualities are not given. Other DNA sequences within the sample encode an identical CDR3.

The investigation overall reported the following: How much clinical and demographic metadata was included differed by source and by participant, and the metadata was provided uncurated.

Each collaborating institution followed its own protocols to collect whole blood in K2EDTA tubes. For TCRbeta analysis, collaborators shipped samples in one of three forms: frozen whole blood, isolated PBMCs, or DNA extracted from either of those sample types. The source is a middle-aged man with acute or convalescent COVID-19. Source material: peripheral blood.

The encoded CDR3 is CASSPDRGTEAFF. Here is the DNA: TGTGCCAGCAGTCCTGACAGGGGCACTGAAGCTTTCTTT. The V and J segments used are TRBV11-2 and TRBJ1-1; the junction holds 8 bases that match TRBD1. The CDR3 goes from the cysteine to the phenylalanine over 13 residues. Of all the DNA, just the CDR3 is kept, 39 bases in frame from base 1. For this chain, trimming is 6 bases at the V end and 4 bases at the J end, and the number of junction bases without a gene match is 4. The CDR1 and CDR2 encoded by the germline V gene are SGHAT and FQNNGV.